This record looks at one T cell receptor beta chain sequence and its context. The CDR3 length is 15 residues. Germline lookup yields CDR1 SGHVS and CDR2 FQNEAQ. Trimming took off 5 bases at V and 7 bases at J, with 20 bases between the two ends. This sample was taken from a study of blood T cell repertoires in COVID-19. Here immunoSEQ multiplex PCR was the method, and the copy in TCRdb shows in-frame clones only, minus some. There are 200,000 or so clones in the sample; approximately 90% occur only once, and 0.82% lies in the top ten. The receptor comes from a man aged 55 to 69 with COVID-19, enrolled during active disease. The V gene is TRBV7-8, the J gene TRBJ1-1, with unresolved D. What was sequenced was peripheral blood. CDR3 nucleotides: TGTGCCAGCAGCGCCGGGGAACACCATCGGGGTGAAGCTTTCTTT. This codes for CASSAGEHHRGEAFF.